The 24 T cell receptor beta chains below come from one sample, sequenced in a study of cytomegalovirus exposure and HLA in healthy donors. The study ran its PCR with 60 Vbeta and 13 Jbeta primers. Generated by immunoSEQ multiplex PCR, the TCRdb table keeps only in-frame clones and is missing some. The data contain around 130,000 clones, roughly 80% of them singletons. Sequencing input: PBMCs. These receptors originate from a man aged 45 to 65 in good health and CMV-seronegative.

The genes are TRBV18 and TRBJ2-7; 13 nucleotides line up with TRBD2. The CDR3 is 16 amino acids. Germline CDR1 KGHSH, CDR2 LQKENI. The ends lost 5 bases at V and 2 bases at J; junction bases unmatched: 6. Here the CDR3 reads CASSWTSGGLPYEQYF. CDR3 coding DNA: TGTGCCAGCTCATGGACTAGCGGGGGATTACCCTACGAGCAGTACTTC.

This clone was picked up a small number of times. This chain uses TRBV6-5 with TRBJ1-1; D unclear. Germline V gives CDR1 MNHEY, CDR2 SVGAGI. This CDR3 is 15 amino acids long. V was cut by 2 bases and J by 8 bases, with 18 bases left in between. CDR3: CASSYALRSSSEAFF. The DNA of the CDR3 is TGTGCCAGCAGTTACGCGTTGAGGTCAAGTTCCGAAGCTTTCTTT.

The chain recombines TRBV5-1 with TRBJ2-2, with TRBD2 matching 9 bases. V gave up 2 bases and J gave up 1 base; unmatched junction bases: 6. The length of the CDR3 is 17 residues. Germline-derived CDR1 and CDR2 are SGHRS and YFSETQ. CDR3 amino acids: CASSFGLAGQNTGELFF. The CDR3 nucleotides read TGCGCCAGCAGCTTTGGGCTAGCGGGACAGAACACCGGGGAGCTGTTTTTT.

Comment on this clone: The sample has other DNA sequences that encode this CDR3 too. V and J are TRBV11-2 and TRBJ1-2; D not certain. CDR1 and CDR2 from the germline V gene are SGHAT and FQNNGV. Trimming left V 4 bases short and J 5 bases short, with 11 bases between. This CDR3 is built from 13 residues. As DNA, the CDR3 is TGTGCCAGCAGCTCAGGAAGAGGGTATGGCTACACCTTC. Translating gives CASSSGRGYGYTF. Supplemented by reference TRBV11-2 and TRBJ1-2, the full variable domain reads EAGVAQSPRYKIIEKRQSVAFWCNPISGHATLYWYQQILGQGPKLLIQFQNNGVVDDSQLPKDRFSAERLKGVDSTLKIQPAKLEDSAVYLCASSSGRGYGYTFGSGTRLTVV.

This rearrangement joins TRBV5-1 to TRBJ2-2; D is undetermined. The V gene lost 4 bases and the J gene lost 1 base, with 11 bases spanning the gap. Germline-derived CDR1 and CDR2 are SGHRS and YFSETQ. This CDR3 comprises 15 residues. CDR3 protein: CASSDTTLNTGELFF. DNA of the CDR3: TGCGCCAGCAGCGATACGACTTTGAACACCGGGGAGCTGTTTTTT.

The chain combines TRBV30 with TRBJ1-5; 8 bases map to TRBD1. V lost 2 bases and J lost 4; bases outside the gene matches: 7. In germline, CDR1 is GTSNPN, CDR2 SVGIG (reference sequence). This CDR3 has 15 residues. In DNA form, the CDR3 reads TGTGCCTGGAGTATAGGACAGGGTCCTAATCAGCCCCAGCATTTT. Amino acid sequence: CAWSIGQGPNQPQHF.

This rearrangement joins TRBV7-9 to TRBJ2-7; possibly TRBD2 for D (5 bases). V dropped 5 bases and J dropped 0 bases, with 11 bases sitting between them. In germline, CDR1 is SEHNR, CDR2 FQNEAQ (reference sequence). The CDR3 has 14 amino acids. The CDR3 loop reads CASSPPGNSYEQYF. The DNA for the CDR3 is TGTGCCAGCAGCCCTCCGGGAAACTCCTACGAGCAGTACTTC. The complete variable domain, with remaining parts taken from reference TRBV7-9 and TRBJ2-7, reads DTGVSQNPRHKITKRGQNVTFRCDPISEHNRLYWYRQTLGQGPEFLTYFQNEAQLEKSRLLSDRFSAERPKGSFSTLEIQRTEQGDSAMYLCASSPPGNSYEQYFGPGTRLTVT.

The chain recombines TRBV7-2 with TRBJ2-1; 16 bases agree with TRBD2. Germline trimming cut 5 bases from V and 8 bases from J; bases unmatched to any gene: 6. Germline CDR1 and CDR2: SGHTA and FQGNSA. The CDR3 sequence is 16 residues long. The CDR3 loop reads CASSRGLAGGSDEQFF. In nucleotides, the CDR3 is TGTGCCAGCAGCCGGGGACTAGCGGGAGGGTCCGATGAGCAGTTCTTC. The full variable domain, with the rest looked up from reference TRBV7-2 and TRBJ2-1, is GAGVSQSPSNKVTEKGKDVELRCDPISGHTALYWYRQSLGQGLEFLIYFQGNSAPDKSGLPSDRFSAERTGGSVSTLTIQRTQQEDSAVYLCASSRGLAGGSDEQFFGPGTRLTVL.

The chain uses TRBV5-6 and TRBJ2-2, with 9 nucleotides matching TRBD2. V shed 0 bases and J 4 bases; nucleotides not matched to a gene: 10. The CDR3 loop spans 18 amino acids. Germline assignment: CDR1 SGHDT and CDR2 YYEEEE. The CDR3, as DNA: TGTGCCAGCAGCTTGGTCGGCGGGAGGGCCCGGGGCACCGGGGAGCTGTTTTTT. Translation: CASSLVGGRARGTGELFF.

The chain is built from TRBV7-9 and TRBJ2-1; D is unresolved. V was cut by 0 bases and J by 5 bases, with 5 bases left in between. This CDR3 has 13 amino acids. CDR1 is SEHNR and CDR2 is FQNEAQ in the germline V gene (reference sequence). The CDR3 loop reads CASSLARHNEQFF. CDR3 nucleotide sequence: TGTGCCAGCAGCTTAGCCCGTCACAATGAGCAGTTCTTC.

The chain carries TRBV18 and TRBJ2-7, with D maybe TRBD2 (7 bases). There are 17 residues in the CDR3. With 5 bases removed from V and 1 base from J, the gap between germline ends came to 21 bases. The germline V gene encodes CDR1 KGHSH and CDR2 LQKENI. CDR3 protein: CASSEGLLGGGSYEQYF. CDR3 sequence (DNA): TGTGCCAGCTCAGAGGGACTACTCGGAGGGGGGTCCTACGAGCAGTACTTC.

The chain uses TRBV7-2 and TRBJ2-7; TRBD2 matches at 7 bases. Germline CDR1 and CDR2: SGHTA and FQGNSA. Trimming cost V 6 bases and J 5 bases; bases outside gene matches: 16. The CDR3 totals 16 residues. DNA of the CDR3: TGTGCCAGCAGTCCCCCGGGGCCGGGAGGCCCCAACGAGCAGTACTTC. Protein product: CASSPPGPGGPNEQYF.

This sequence joins TRBV6-4 and TRBJ2-1; 7 positions agree with TRBD2. CDR1 MRHNA and CDR2 SNTAGT come from the germline V gene. The ends lost 4 bases at V and 3 bases at J; junction bases unmatched: 6. CDR3 length: 15 residues. In DNA form, the CDR3 reads TGTGCCAGCAGTGTAAGCGGGGCCAGCTACAATGAGCAGTTCTTC. Encoded protein: CASSVSGASYNEQFF.

The chain has TRBV2 and TRBJ1-3; possible D gene TRBD1, 5 bases. CDR3 length: 15 residues. Germline V lookup: CDR1 SNHLY, CDR2 FYNNEI. Trimming removed 3 bases from V and 0 bases from J, with 9 bases in between. The CDR3 DNA reads TGTGCCAGCAGTGACAGGGCCTCCTCTGGAAACACCATATATTTT. This encodes CASSDRASSGNTIYF.

The rearrangement uses TRBV5-5 and TRBJ2-2; 8 positions match TRBD2. CDR1 and CDR2 from the germline V gene are SGHKS and YYEKEE (reference sequence). This CDR3 is 17 amino acids long. With V trimmed by 4 bases and J by 6 bases, 14 bases remained unmatched. The CDR3 here is CASSLLAAGGGAGELFF. As DNA, the CDR3 is TGTGCCAGCAGCCTCTTGGCGGCGGGAGGTGGGGCCGGGGAGCTGTTTTTT.

This clone showed up just once. V gene TRBV7-6 combines with J gene TRBJ1-2, with TRBD1 matching over 9 bases. The germline gives CDR1 SGHVS, CDR2 FNYEAQ. The CDR3 spans 15 residues. Germline trimming cut 4 bases from V and 3 bases from J; bases unmatched to any gene: 6. The CDR3 region has the DNA TGTGCCAGCAGCTCCCCGGACAGGGGCCACTATGGCTACACCTTC. Translating gives CASSSPDRGHYGYTF.

V usage is TRBV7-6 and J usage is TRBJ1-5; unclear D gene. Germline V gene lookup returns CDR1 SGHVS and CDR2 FNYEAQ. V was pared by 4 bases and J by 4 bases, with 8 bases between. The CDR3 is 13 amino acids. The DNA for the CDR3 is TGTGCCAGCAGCTCGGGAGCGAATCAGCCCCAGCATTTT. The encoded protein is CASSSGANQPQHF.

This clone was seen just once. The J gene is TRBJ2-7, the V gene TRBV6-6; TRBD1 is a possible D gene (6 bases). Germline values: CDR1 MNHNY, CDR2 SVGAGI (reference sequence). V lost 6 bases, J lost 1 base, and 10 bases lay in between. This CDR3 comprises 13 residues. The CDR3 nucleotides are TGTGCCAGCAGCCCCAGGGGATCCTACGAGCAGTACTTC. It encodes CASSPRGSYEQYF.

The rearrangement links TRBV2 to TRBJ1-1; 11 nucleotides agree with TRBD1. Trimming took 4 bases from V and 5 from J; bases not matched to a gene: 3. The length of the CDR3 is 14 residues. The V gene's germline CDR1 is SNHLY and CDR2 FYNNEI. CDR3 DNA sequence: TGTGCCAGCAGTGTCGGACAGGGGGCGACTGAAGCTTTCTTT. Residues: CASSVGQGATEAFF.

The CDR3: CASSLQGSNYNEQFF. The CDR3 DNA reads as TGTGCCAGTAGCCTTCAGGGCTCCAACTACAATGAGCAGTTCTTC. The chain recombines TRBV19 with TRBJ2-1; D may be TRBD1 (5 bases). Germline values: CDR1 LNHDA, CDR2 SQIVND (reference sequence). This CDR3 is 15 amino acids long. V lost 6 bases and J lost 3, with 15 bases in between.

The chain is built from TRBV11-2 and TRBJ2-7; tentatively, D is TRBD1 (6 bases). The CDR3 is 14 residues long. V was pared by 1 base and J by 2 bases, with 9 bases between. Germline assignment: CDR1 SGHAT and CDR2 FQNNGV. The CDR3 nucleotides are TGTGCCAGCAGCTTAGTTTCAGGGGCCTACGAGCAGTACTTC. Amino acid sequence: CASSLVSGAYEQYF.

The chain combines TRBV27 with TRBJ2-3; 8 bases are a match to TRBD2. The junction had 9 bases not matched to a gene; V was cut back by 3 bases and J by 4 bases. The CDR3 is made up of 16 amino acids. Germline CDR1 MNHEY, CDR2 SMNVEV (reference sequence). The CDR3 region has the DNA TGTGCCAGCAGTTTCCTTAGCGGGAAACTCTCAGATACGCAGTATTTT. This sequence encodes CASSFLSGKLSDTQYF.

The V gene is TRBV6-5, the J gene TRBJ1-3; 9 positions agree with TRBD1. This CDR3 contains 15 residues. Germline lookup yields CDR1 MNHEY and CDR2 SVGAGI. V shed 8 bases and J 1 base; nucleotides not matched to a gene: 6. Written as DNA, the CDR3 is TGTGCCAGCTCGAGGGACAGGGTTTCTGGAAACACCATATATTTT. This translates into CASSRDRVSGNTIYF.

CDR3 DNA: TGCAGCGTTGATGTTGCAGGAGGGGCTTCTGAAGCTTTCTTT. Translated: CSVDVAGGASEAFF. The chain recombines TRBV29-1 with TRBJ1-1, with D maybe TRBD1 (5 bases). The germline CDR1 and CDR2 sequences are SQVTM and ANQGSEA. With 3 bases removed from V and 6 bases from J, the gap between germline ends came to 17 bases. The CDR3 extends over 14 amino acids.